Below are 17 T cell receptor beta chains sequenced from a single sample in a study of OX40 agonist ivuxolimab in advanced cancers. Assay used: immunoSEQ multiplex PCR; TCRdb lists only in-frame clones, some missing. This sample has about 15,000 clones; less than 95% occur once, and the top ten carry approximately 23%. The source material was CD4+ or CD8+ T cells sorted from blood, sampled in a trial of the OX40 agonist ivuxolimab. The receptors originated from an adult with an advanced solid tumor such as melanoma, head and neck, liver or kidney cancer.

The chain is built from TRBV27 and TRBJ2-1, with D possibly matching TRBD2 (6 bases). This CDR3 comprises 14 residues. V was clipped by 2 bases and J by 5 bases, with 10 bases between them. The V gene's germline CDR1 is MNHEY and CDR2 SMNVEV (reference sequence). CDR3 in amino acids: CASSLGGKNNEQFF. Here the CDR3 DNA reads TGTGCCAGCAGTTTAGGGGGGAAGAACAATGAGCAGTTCTTC.

This chain links TRBV11-2 with TRBJ2-1; the D is unclear. There are 13 residues in the CDR3. CDR1 is SGHAT, CDR2 FQNNGV, per germline. With 5 bases removed from V and 5 bases from J, the gap between germline ends came to 10 bases. The CDR3 nucleotides read TGTGCCAGCAGCCCCCCCCCTGACAATGAGCAGTTCTTC. This encodes CASSPPPDNEQFF.

This clone showed up just once. The chain has TRBV28 and TRBJ1-1; D not resolved. This CDR3 is 13 amino acids long. Trimming removed 0 bases at V and 0 bases at J, with 2 bases between. Germline CDR1 is MDHEN and CDR2 is SYDVKM. The CDR3 DNA follows: TGTGCCAGCAGTTTATGGTTGAACACTGAAGCTTTCTTT. Translated: CASSLWLNTEAFF.

The chain combines TRBV4-1 with TRBJ2-2; weak D call: TRBD2 (6 bases). V lost 0 bases and J 6 bases, leaving 11 bases between the germline ends. Germline loops: CDR1 MGHRA, CDR2 YSYEKL. The CDR3 contains 15 residues. CDR3 sequence: CASSQDGGIAGELFF. The CDR3 bases are TGCGCCAGCAGCCAAGACGGAGGGATCGCCGGGGAGCTGTTTTTT.

This chain links TRBV6-5 with TRBJ2-5; D is uncertain. Trimming stripped 5 bases from V and 5 bases from J, with 15 bases between. Germline lookup yields CDR1 MNHEY and CDR2 SVGAGI. The CDR3 has 14 residues. The CDR3 DNA follows: TGTGCCAGCAGTCCCTCTTGGGCGGTCGAGACCCAGTACTTC. It translates to CASSPSWAVETQYF.

The genes are TRBV15 and TRBJ2-1; no reliable D call. With 0 bases removed from V and 5 bases from J, the gap between germline ends came to 14 bases. The CDR3 runs 16 residues. Germline values: CDR1 LNHNV, CDR2 YYDKDF (reference sequence). This chain's CDR3 is CATSRDLGWRDNEQFF. The CDR3 DNA reads as TGTGCCACCAGCAGAGATTTAGGGTGGAGAGACAATGAGCAGTTCTTC. The entire variable domain, with the rest obtained from reference TRBV15 and TRBJ2-1, is as follows: DAMVIQNPRYQVTQFGKPVTLSCSQTLNHNVMYWYQQKSSQAPKLLFHYYDKDFNNEADTPDNFQSRRPNTSFCFLDIRSPGLGDTAMYLCATSRDLGWRDNEQFFGPGTRLTVL.

The V gene is TRBV29-1, the J gene TRBJ1-1, with D unclear. The germline CDR1 and CDR2 sequences are SQVTM and ANQGSEA. V lost 4 bases to trimming and J lost 2 bases, with 5 bases between them. The CDR3 sequence is 11 residues long. This chain's CDR3 is CSVGINTEAFF. CDR3 DNA: TGCAGCGTTGGTATCAACACTGAAGCTTTCTTT.

The chain uses TRBV5-6 and TRBJ2-7; the D gene is possibly TRBD2 (5 bases). The germline V and J ends were trimmed by 4 bases and 2 bases, with 13 bases remaining between them. Looked up from germline, CDR1 is SGHDT and CDR2 is YYEEEE. This CDR3 comprises 14 residues. The CDR3 region is CASSRMRVPYEQYF. Here the CDR3 DNA reads TGTGCCAGCAGCCGGATGAGGGTCCCCTACGAGCAGTACTTC.

The J gene is TRBJ2-1, the V gene TRBV15; 7 positions agree with TRBD1. The CDR3 consists of 13 residues. The V and J ends lost 5 bases and 3 bases, in that order; junction bases with no gene match: 1. Germline assignment: CDR1 LNHNV and CDR2 YYDKDF (reference sequence). In nucleotides, the CDR3 is TGTGCCACCAGCCGGGACAGCTACAATGAGCAGTTCTTC. This codes for CATSRDSYNEQFF.

The V and J genes are TRBV2 and TRBJ2-5; D is unresolved. Trimming removed 6 bases at V and 0 bases at J, with 11 bases between. Per the germline V gene, CDR1 is SNHLY and CDR2 is FYNNEI. The CDR3 is made up of 14 amino acids. The CDR3 here is CASRGNAYQETQYF. DNA of the CDR3: TGTGCCAGCAGGGGGAACGCGTACCAAGAGACCCAGTACTTC. Looking up the rest from reference TRBV2 and TRBJ2-5 gives the full variable domain: EPEVTQTPSHQVTQMGQEVILRCVPISNHLYFYWYRQILGQKVEFLVSFYNNEISEKSEIFDDQFSVERPDGSNFTLKIRSTKLEDSAMYFCASRGNAYQETQYFGPGTRLLVL.

CDR3 coding DNA: TGTGCCAGCAGCTTGGCCGGTCTAGCGGGAGAATACGAGCAGTACTTC. Its translation is CASSLAGLAGEYEQYF. The chain has TRBV5-8 and TRBJ2-7; 10 bases are a match to TRBD2. Trimming removed 0 bases from V and 4 bases from J; junction bases left unmatched: 7. Looked up from germline, CDR1 is SGHTS and CDR2 is YDEGEE. This CDR3 spans 16 amino acids.

The rearrangement joins TRBV19 to TRBJ2-1, with unresolved D. The V end was cut by 0 bases, the J end by 2 bases, with 11 bases between. Germline V gene data show CDR1 as LNHDA and CDR2 as SQIVND (reference sequence). This CDR3 spans 16 amino acids. CDR3 DNA: TGTGCCAGTAGTATAGATCCCGGCCTGCCCTACAATGAGCAGTTCTTC. Its translation is CASSIDPGLPYNEQFF.

The rearrangement joins TRBV10-3 to TRBJ2-2, with D possibly matching TRBD2 (5 bases). Trimming pared 7 bases from V and 3 bases from J, leaving 12 bases between. The V gene's germline CDR1 is ENHRY and CDR2 SYGVKD. CDR3 length equals 14 residues. The CDR3, as DNA: TGTGCCATCATGTCCGGGATCGACACCGGGGAGCTGTTTTTT. Translation gives CAIMSGIDTGELFF.

The chain employs TRBV7-9 and TRBJ2-7; perhaps D is TRBD1 or TRBD2 (6 bases each). Trimming pared 4 bases from V and 2 bases from J, leaving 15 bases between. The CDR3 totals 15 residues. Per germline, CDR1 SEHNR and CDR2 FQNEAQ (reference sequence). CDR3 sequence reads: CASSSGATGAYEQYF. In nucleotides, the CDR3 is TGTGCCAGCAGCTCGGGGGCCACAGGAGCCTACGAGCAGTACTTC.

V and J are TRBV28 and TRBJ2-3, with 9 bases fitting TRBD2. CDR1 is MDHEN and CDR2 is SYDVKM in the germline V gene. Trimming cost V 3 bases and J 4 bases; bases outside gene matches: 11. The CDR3 sequence is 17 residues long. In DNA form, the CDR3 reads TGTGCCAGCAGTTTCCCCCGAGCGGGAGGTTGGGCAGATACGCAGTATTTT. It yields the protein CASSFPRAGGWADTQYF.

The chain is built from TRBV11-2 and TRBJ1-1; possible D gene TRBD1, 6 bases. The V and J ends lost 2 bases and 8 bases respectively, with 21 bases between them. Germline V gene sequence: CDR1 SGHAT, CDR2 FQNNGV. There are 16 residues in the CDR3. The CDR3 reads CASSLYPPGGGREAFF. CDR3 in DNA: TGTGCCAGCAGCTTATATCCCCCGGGGGGCGGTAGGGAAGCTTTCTTT.

V is TRBV11-2 and J is TRBJ2-3; the match to TRBD2 covers 13 bases. With 5 bases clipped from V and 5 bases from J, the junction kept 13 bases outside the gene matches. This CDR3 contains 18 residues. Germline V gene sequence: CDR1 SGHAT, CDR2 FQNNGV. CDR3 DNA sequence: TGTGCCAGCAGCAATCCCGAACTAGCGGGAGGGCCGGAAGATACGCAGTATTTT. Translating it yields CASSNPELAGGPEDTQYF. The complete variable domain, with remaining parts taken from reference TRBV11-2 and TRBJ2-3, reads EAGVAQSPRYKIIEKRQSVAFWCNPISGHATLYWYQQILGQGPKLLIQFQNNGVVDDSQLPKDRFSAERLKGVDSTLKIQPAKLEDSAVYLCASSNPELAGGPEDTQYFGPGTRLTVL.